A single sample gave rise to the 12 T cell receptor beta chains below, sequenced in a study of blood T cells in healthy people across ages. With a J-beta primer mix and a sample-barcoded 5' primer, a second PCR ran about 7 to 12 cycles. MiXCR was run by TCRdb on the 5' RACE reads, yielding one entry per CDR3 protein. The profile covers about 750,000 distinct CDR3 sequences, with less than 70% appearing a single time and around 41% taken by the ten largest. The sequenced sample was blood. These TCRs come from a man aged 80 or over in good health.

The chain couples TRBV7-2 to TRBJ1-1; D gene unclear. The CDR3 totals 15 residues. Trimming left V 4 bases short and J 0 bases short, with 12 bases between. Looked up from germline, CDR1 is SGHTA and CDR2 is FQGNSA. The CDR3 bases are TGTGCCAGCAGCTATAAGACCCCAATGAACACTGAAGCTTTCTTT. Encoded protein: CASSYKTPMNTEAFF.

This chain's CDR3 is CASRRGREQYF. In DNA form, the CDR3 reads TGTGCCAGCCGTCGCGGTCGCGAGCAGTACTTC. The rearrangement joins TRBV6-5 to TRBJ2-5; no reliable D call. The DNA end lines up better with TRBJ2-7; the J call may be wrong. The CDR3 runs 11 residues. CDR1 and CDR2 (germline): MNHEY, SVGAGI.

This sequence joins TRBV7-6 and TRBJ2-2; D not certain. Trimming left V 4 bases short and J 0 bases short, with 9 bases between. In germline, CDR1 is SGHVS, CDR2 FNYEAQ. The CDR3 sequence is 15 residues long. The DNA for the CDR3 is TGTGCCAGCAGCTATAACCCCGCGAACACCGGGGAGCTGTTTTTT. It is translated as CASSYNPANTGELFF.

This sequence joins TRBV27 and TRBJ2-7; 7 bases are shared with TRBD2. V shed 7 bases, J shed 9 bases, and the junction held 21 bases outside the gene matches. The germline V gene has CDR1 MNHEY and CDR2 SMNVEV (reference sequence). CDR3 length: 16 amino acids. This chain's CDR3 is CASTHRAGTNLRVQYF. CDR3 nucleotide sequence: TGTGCCAGCACCCACCGGGCCGGGACTAACCTACGAGTGCAGTACTTC.

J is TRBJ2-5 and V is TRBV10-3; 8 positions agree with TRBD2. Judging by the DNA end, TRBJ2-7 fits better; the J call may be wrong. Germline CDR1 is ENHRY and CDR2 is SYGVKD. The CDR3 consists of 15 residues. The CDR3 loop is CAISERSGSPYEQYF. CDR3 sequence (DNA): TGTGCCATCAGTGAGAGGAGCGGGAGCCCCTACGAGCAGTACTTC.

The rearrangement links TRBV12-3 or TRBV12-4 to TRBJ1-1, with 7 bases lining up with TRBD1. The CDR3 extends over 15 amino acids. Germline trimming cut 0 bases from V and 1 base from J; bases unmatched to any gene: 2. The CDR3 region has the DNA TGTGCCAGCAGTTTAGCAGGGGGCGGGAACACTGAAGCTTTCTTT. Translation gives CASSLAGGGNTEAFF.

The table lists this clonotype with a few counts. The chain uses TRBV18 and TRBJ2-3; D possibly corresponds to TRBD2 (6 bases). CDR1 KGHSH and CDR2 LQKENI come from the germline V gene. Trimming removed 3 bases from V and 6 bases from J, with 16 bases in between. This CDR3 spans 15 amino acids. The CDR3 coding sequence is TGTGCCAGCTCACCCCTCTTTCCGGGGGTGGATACGCAGTATTTT. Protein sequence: CASSPLFPGVDTQYF.

The CDR3 protein is CASSPYVKQYF. CDR3 in DNA: TGTGCCAGCAGCCCTTACGTGAAGCAGTACTTC. V gene TRBV14 combines with J gene TRBJ2-4; no clear D gene. Germline V gene data show CDR1 as SGHDN and CDR2 as FVKESK. V was trimmed by 4 bases and J by 13 bases, leaving 11 bases between them. The CDR3 covers 11 residues.

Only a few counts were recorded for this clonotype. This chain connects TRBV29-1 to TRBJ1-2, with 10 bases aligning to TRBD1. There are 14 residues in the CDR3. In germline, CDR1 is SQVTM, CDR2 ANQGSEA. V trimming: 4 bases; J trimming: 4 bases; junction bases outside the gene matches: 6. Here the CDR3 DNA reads TGCAGCGTTGGTGGGACAGGGGTCCCCTATGGCTACACCTTC. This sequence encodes CSVGGTGVPYGYTF.

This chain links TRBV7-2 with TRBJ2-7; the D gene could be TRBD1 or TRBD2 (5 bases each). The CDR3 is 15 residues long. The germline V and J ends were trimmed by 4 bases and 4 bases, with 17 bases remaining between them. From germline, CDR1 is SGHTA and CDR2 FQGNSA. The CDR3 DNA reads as TGTGCCAGCAGCTCCCTGAGGGGAGAGCGATACGAGCAGTACTTC. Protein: CASSSLRGERYEQYF.

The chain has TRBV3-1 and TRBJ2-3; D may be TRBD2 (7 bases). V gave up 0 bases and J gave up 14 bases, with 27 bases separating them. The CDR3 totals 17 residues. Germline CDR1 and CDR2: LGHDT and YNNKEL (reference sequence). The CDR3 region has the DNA TGTGCCAGCAGCCAAGAAAGGGGAGGGGGGCAGCACAGATACGCGTATTTT. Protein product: CASSQERGGGQHRYAYF.

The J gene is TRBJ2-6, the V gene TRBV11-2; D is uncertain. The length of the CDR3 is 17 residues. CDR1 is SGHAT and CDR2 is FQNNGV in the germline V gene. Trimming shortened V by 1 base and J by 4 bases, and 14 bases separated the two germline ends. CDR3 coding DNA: TGTGCCAGCAGCTTAGCCCAGTTCGCCTCCGGGGCCAACGTCCTGACTTTC. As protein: CASSLAQFASGANVLTF.